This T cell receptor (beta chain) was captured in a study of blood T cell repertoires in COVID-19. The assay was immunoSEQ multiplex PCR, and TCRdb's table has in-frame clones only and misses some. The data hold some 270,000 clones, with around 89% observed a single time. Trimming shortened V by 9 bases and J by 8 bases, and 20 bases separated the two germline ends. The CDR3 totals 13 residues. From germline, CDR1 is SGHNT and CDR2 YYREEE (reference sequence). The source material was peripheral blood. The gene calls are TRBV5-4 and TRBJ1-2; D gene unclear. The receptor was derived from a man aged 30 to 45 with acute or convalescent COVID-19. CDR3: CATQATVPEGYTF. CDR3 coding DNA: TGTGCCACACAAGCGACGGTTCCCGAGGGCTACACCTTC.